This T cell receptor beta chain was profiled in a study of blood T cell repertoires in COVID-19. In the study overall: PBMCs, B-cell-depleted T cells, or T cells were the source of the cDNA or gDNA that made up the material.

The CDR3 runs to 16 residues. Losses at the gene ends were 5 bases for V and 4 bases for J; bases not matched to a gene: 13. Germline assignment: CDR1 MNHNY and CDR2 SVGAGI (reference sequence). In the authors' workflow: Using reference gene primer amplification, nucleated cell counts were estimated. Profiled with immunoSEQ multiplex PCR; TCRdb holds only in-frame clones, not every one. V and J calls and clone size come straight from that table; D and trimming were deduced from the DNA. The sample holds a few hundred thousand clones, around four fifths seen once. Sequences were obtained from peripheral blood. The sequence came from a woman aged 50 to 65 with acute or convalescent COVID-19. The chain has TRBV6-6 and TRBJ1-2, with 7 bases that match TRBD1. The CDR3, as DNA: TGTGCCAGCAGTCCCTCCGGCGAGGGGGCATTCTATGGCTACACCTTC. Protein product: CASSPSGEGAFYGYTF.